Presented here are 11 T cell receptor beta chains from one specimen sequenced in a study of graft-versus-host responses after intestinal transplantation. Their recognized antigens are unknown. Data came from immunoSEQ multiplex PCR; TCRdb stores just in-frame clones and leaves some out. The repertoire has about 89,000 clones, 91% of them found once; the top ten carry 0.1%. The sample here was unstimulated CD4+ T cells sorted from spleen or lymph node cells, taken before intestinal transplant. All receptors come from a human donor who received an intestinal transplant.

The V and J genes are TRBV5-1 and TRBJ2-1; TRBD1 aligns across 8 bases. CDR3 size: 16 residues. The V segment lost 3 bases and the J segment 15 bases; nucleotides outside the gene matches: 20. CDR1 is SGHRS and CDR2 is YFSETQ in the germline V gene. CDR3 amino acids: CASSSPLAQGALGWFF. The CDR3 DNA is TGCGCCAGCAGCTCACCCCTGGCGCAGGGGGCCTTAGGTTGGTTCTTC.

This chain uses TRBV30 with TRBJ1-2, with D perhaps TRBD1 (5 bases). Trimming shortened V by 2 bases and J by 5 bases, and 6 bases separated the two germline ends. From germline, CDR1 is GTSNPN and CDR2 SVGIG (reference sequence). CDR3 size: 11 residues. CDR3 in amino acids: CAWSRQYGYTF. Written as DNA, the CDR3 is TGTGCCTGGAGTCGACAGTATGGCTACACCTTC.

The chain combines TRBV9 with TRBJ1-3; possible D gene TRBD1, 6 bases. This CDR3 has 14 amino acids. Germline V gene lookup returns CDR1 SGDLS and CDR2 YYNGEE. V lost 3 bases, J lost 3 bases, and 10 bases lay in between. This chain's CDR3 is CASSAAGDGNTIYF. CDR3 nucleotides: TGTGCCAGCAGCGCTGCAGGGGATGGAAACACCATATATTTT.

The J gene is TRBJ1-2, the V gene TRBV15, with 8 bases fitting TRBD1. J gave up 8 bases and V 0 bases, and 14 bases lay outside the gene matches. Germline V gene sequence: CDR1 LNHNV, CDR2 YYDKDF (reference sequence). The CDR3 has 17 residues. CDR3 nucleotides: TGTGCCACCAGCAGAGATCGTCCGGGACAGGCCTCGGGGGGCTACACCTTC. It is translated as CATSRDRPGQASGGYTF. The variable domain in full, with the rest retrieved from reference TRBV15 and TRBJ1-2, is DAMVIQNPRYQVTQFGKPVTLSCSQTLNHNVMYWYQQKSSQAPKLLFHYYDKDFNNEADTPDNFQSRRPNTSFCFLDIRSPGLGDTAMYLCATSRDRPGQASGGYTFGSGTRLTVV.

This chain joins TRBV4-3 and TRBJ2-3; 11 nucleotides agree with TRBD2. Losses at the gene ends were 0 bases for V and 2 bases for J; bases not matched to a gene: 4. The CDR3 loop spans 17 amino acids. Germline V gene lookup returns CDR1 LGHNA and CDR2 YSLEER. The CDR3 loop reads CASSQEASGGYTDTQYF. CDR3 nucleotide sequence: TGCGCCAGCAGCCAAGAAGCTAGCGGGGGGTACACAGATACGCAGTATTTT.

The chain uses TRBV4-1 and TRBJ1-1; TRBD1 matches at 9 bases. Germline V gives CDR1 MGHRA, CDR2 YSYEKL. The CDR3 has 17 amino acids. The ends lost 1 base at V and 1 base at J; junction bases unmatched: 7. DNA for the CDR3: TGCGCCAGCAGCCAAGGGGACAGGGCCTCTACGAACACTGAAGCTTTCTTT. This encodes CASSQGDRASTNTEAFF.

The rearrangement uses TRBV6-4 and TRBJ1-1; tentative D call: TRBD1 (6 bases). The germline CDR1 and CDR2 sequences are MRHNA and SNTAGT. The CDR3 has 14 residues. The germline V and J ends were trimmed by 4 bases and 1 base, with 10 bases remaining between them. DNA of the CDR3: TGTGCCAGCAGTGTTGAACAGGGGAACACTGAAGCTTTCTTT. Its protein is CASSVEQGNTEAFF.

The chain joins TRBV30 to TRBJ1-4, with 8 bases fitting TRBD1. Germline CDR1 GTSNPN, CDR2 SVGIG (reference sequence). Trimming removed 0 bases from V and 10 bases from J; junction bases left unmatched: 10. The CDR3 extends over 15 amino acids. CDR3 DNA: TGTGCCTGGAGTGTTGGTACAGGGGGAGTAGGAAAACTGTTTTTT. Translation gives CAWSVGTGGVGKLFF.

The chain has TRBV4-3 and TRBJ1-6; D call uncertain. Trimming left V 0 bases short and J 0 bases short, with 12 bases between. CDR1 is LGHNA and CDR2 is YSLEER in the germline V gene. The CDR3 length is 18 residues. The CDR3 sequence is CASSQDMAGSSYNSPLHF. CDR3 sequence (DNA): TGCGCCAGCAGCCAAGATATGGCAGGCAGCTCCTATAATTCACCCCTCCACTTT.

This chain links TRBV10-3 with TRBJ1-6; D gene ambiguous. Trimming took off 7 bases at V and 7 bases at J, with 26 bases between the two ends. The germline CDR1 and CDR2 sequences are ENHRY and SYGVKD. This CDR3 has 18 amino acids. The CDR3: CAIKRDVSGSSTNSPLHF. As DNA, the CDR3 is TGTGCCATCAAGAGAGATGTCAGCGGCTCATCGACCAATTCACCCCTCCACTTT.

The chain uses TRBV5-8 and TRBJ1-1; D call uncertain. The V gene's germline CDR1 is SGHTS and CDR2 YDEGEE. V dropped 4 bases and J dropped 0 bases, with 10 bases sitting between them. This CDR3 has 14 residues. The CDR3 region is CASSPSGMNTEAFF. Here the CDR3 DNA reads TGTGCCAGCAGCCCATCGGGGATGAACACTGAAGCTTTCTTT. Full variable domain (remainder filled in from reference TRBV5-8 and TRBJ1-1): EAGVTQSPTHLIKTRGQQATLRCSPISGHTSVYWYQQALGLGLQFLLWYDEGEERNRGNFPPRFSGRQFPNYSSELNVNALELEDSALYLCASSPSGMNTEAFFGQGTRLTVV.